What follows is one TCR beta chain and its context. The sorted Tregs were CD4+CD25+CD127-/low cells. This CDR3 has 16 amino acids. The V end lost 6 bases, the J end lost 2 bases, and 19 bases lay between the germline ends. The TRBV12-4/TRBJ1-2 clonotypes were amplified using barcode primers with ligated adaptors. TCRdb fed the multiplex PCR reads into MiXCR, producing one record per CDR3 protein. This table has 650 to 1,000 distinct CDR3 sequences, less than 30% appearing once. The genes are TRBV12-3 or TRBV12-4 and TRBJ1-2; a possible D gene is TRBD1 (5 bases). Sequencing was performed on Tregs sorted from blood. This TCR derives from a female donor with breast cancer. The CDR3 DNA follows: TGTGCCAGCAGCCCTAGCCGCAGGGTTATGAACTATGGCTACACCTTC. Its translation: CASSPSRRVMNYGYTF.